These 11 T cell receptor beta chains originate from one sample sequenced in a study of blood T cell repertoires in COVID-19. The table came from immunoSEQ multiplex PCR; TCRdb's copy has only in-frame clones and leaves some out. There are fewer than 100,000 clones in the sample; 75% to 85% occur only once, and around a tenth lies in the top ten. Sequenced input: peripheral blood. Receptors originate from a man aged 50-60 years with COVID-19, enrolled during active disease.

This CDR3 reads CASSLGTISPYEQYF. CDR3 coding DNA: TGTGCCAGCAGCTTAGGGACTATCTCTCCATACGAGCAGTACTTC. The V call is TRBV7-9, the J call TRBJ2-7; TRBD2 might be the D (6 bases). V lost 1 base and J lost 4, with 14 bases in between. This CDR3 has 15 amino acids. CDR1 and CDR2 (germline): SEHNR, FQNEAQ (reference sequence).

The CDR3 sequence: CASSLSPGTGGRQPQHF. Here the CDR3 DNA reads TGTGCCAGCAGTTTATCCCCCGGGACAGGGGGTCGGCAGCCCCAGCATTTT. V is TRBV28 and J is TRBJ1-5; TRBD1 matches at 11 bases. After removal of 1 base from V and 7 bases from J, the junction contained 9 bases not matched to a gene. Germline CDR1 MDHEN, CDR2 SYDVKM. The CDR3 runs to 17 residues.

The gene calls are TRBV28 and TRBJ1-2, with D unresolved. V lost 5 bases, J lost 8 bases, and 9 bases lay in between. The CDR3 contains 11 residues. Germline lookup yields CDR1 MDHEN and CDR2 SYDVKM. The CDR3 DNA sequence: TGTGCCAGCAGTCCTCTAAGAGGCTACACCTTC. This codes for CASSPLRGYTF.

The chain recombines TRBV18 with TRBJ2-5, with 9 positions matching TRBD2. Germline lookup yields CDR1 KGHSH and CDR2 LQKENI. The CDR3 is 15 residues long. V shed 0 bases and J 6 bases; nucleotides not matched to a gene: 5. CDR3 region: CASSPPPSGNKTQYF. The CDR3 DNA is TGTGCCAGCTCACCACCCCCTAGCGGGAACAAGACCCAGTACTTC.

CDR3 loop: CASSSNMVDTQYF. In DNA form, the CDR3 reads TGTGCCAGCAGCTCCAACATGGTGGATACGCAGTATTTT. The V gene is TRBV7-3, the J gene TRBJ2-3, with no clear D. The CDR3 spans 13 residues. Between the trimmed V and J ends, which lost 4 bases and 6 bases, there was a span of 11 bases. Germline V lookup: CDR1 SGHTA, CDR2 FQGTGA.

This chain links TRBV6-2 or TRBV6-3 with TRBJ2-5, with D possibly being TRBD2 (6 bases). The CDR3 sequence is 13 residues long. Germline CDR1 reads MNHEY; CDR2 reads SVGEGT. V was clipped by 4 bases and J by 9 bases, with 15 bases between them. CDR3 nucleotide sequence: TGTGCCAGCAGTTTAGGCCCAGGGAGGCCCCAGTACTTC. Translated: CASSLGPGRPQYF.

Here the CDR3 reads CASSQENYGYTF. The CDR3 nucleotides are TGTGCCAGCAGTCAGGAAAACTATGGCTACACCTTC. This sequence joins TRBV12-3 or TRBV12-4 and TRBJ1-2; D ambiguous. V shed 5 bases and J shed 2 bases, with 6 bases lying between them. The CDR3 extends over 12 amino acids.

The V call is TRBV2, the J call TRBJ2-1; 7 nucleotides agree with TRBD2. With V trimmed by 5 bases and J by 7 bases, 5 bases remained unmatched. CDR3 size: 13 residues. Germline-derived CDR1 and CDR2 are SNHLY and FYNNEI. The CDR3 sequence: CASSLPGGNEQFF. The CDR3, as DNA: TGTGCCAGCAGTCTCCCGGGGGGAAATGAGCAGTTCTTC. Full variable domain (outside the CDR3, taken from reference TRBV2 and TRBJ2-1): EPEVTQTPSHQVTQMGQEVILRCVPISNHLYFYWYRQILGQKVEFLVSFYNNEISEKSEIFDDQFSVERPDGSNFTLKIRSTKLEDSAMYFCASSLPGGNEQFFGPGTRLTVL.

The J gene is TRBJ2-5, the V gene TRBV6-4; 8 positions agree with TRBD2. Germline CDR1 reads MRHNA; CDR2 reads SNTAGT. The CDR3 runs 15 residues. V lost 5 bases to trimming and J lost 5 bases; unmatched junction nucleotides: 10. The CDR3 here is CASSRQAGAMETQYF. The CDR3 DNA reads TGTGCCAGCAGTAGACAAGCGGGAGCTATGGAGACCCAGTACTTC.

The chain links TRBV18 to TRBJ1-5; 8 bases agree with TRBD1. Germline-derived CDR1 and CDR2 are KGHSH and LQKENI. V was clipped by 2 bases and J by 1 base; unmatched bases: 10. The CDR3 runs to 18 residues. As DNA, the CDR3 is TGTGCCAGCTCACCAAGAGTCAGGGGGCGGGAGAGCAATCAGCCCCAGCATTTT. Its translation: CASSPRVRGRESNQPQHF.

The chain combines TRBV11-2 with TRBJ2-4, with a possible D match to TRBD1 (6 bases). Germline CDR1 and CDR2: SGHAT and FQNNGV. The CDR3 runs to 14 residues. The ends were cut back, 4 bases at V and 3 bases at J, with 10 bases in the middle. CDR3 in amino acids: CASSSTDSKNIQYF. The CDR3 DNA sequence: TGTGCCAGCAGCTCAACGGACAGCAAAAACATTCAGTACTTC.